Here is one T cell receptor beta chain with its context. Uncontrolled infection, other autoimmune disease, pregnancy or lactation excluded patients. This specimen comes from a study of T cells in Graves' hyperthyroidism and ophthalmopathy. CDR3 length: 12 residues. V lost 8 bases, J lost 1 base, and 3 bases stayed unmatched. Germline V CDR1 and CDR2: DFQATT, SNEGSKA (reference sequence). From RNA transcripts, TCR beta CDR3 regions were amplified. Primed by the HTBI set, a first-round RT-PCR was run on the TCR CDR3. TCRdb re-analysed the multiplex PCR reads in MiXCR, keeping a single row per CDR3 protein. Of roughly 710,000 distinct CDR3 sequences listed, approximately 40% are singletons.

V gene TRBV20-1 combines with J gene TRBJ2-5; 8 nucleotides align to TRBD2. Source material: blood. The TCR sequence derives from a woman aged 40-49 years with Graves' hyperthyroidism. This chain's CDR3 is CSPAGVQETQYF. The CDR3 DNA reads TGCAGTCCAGCGGGAGTCCAAGAGACCCAGTACTTC.